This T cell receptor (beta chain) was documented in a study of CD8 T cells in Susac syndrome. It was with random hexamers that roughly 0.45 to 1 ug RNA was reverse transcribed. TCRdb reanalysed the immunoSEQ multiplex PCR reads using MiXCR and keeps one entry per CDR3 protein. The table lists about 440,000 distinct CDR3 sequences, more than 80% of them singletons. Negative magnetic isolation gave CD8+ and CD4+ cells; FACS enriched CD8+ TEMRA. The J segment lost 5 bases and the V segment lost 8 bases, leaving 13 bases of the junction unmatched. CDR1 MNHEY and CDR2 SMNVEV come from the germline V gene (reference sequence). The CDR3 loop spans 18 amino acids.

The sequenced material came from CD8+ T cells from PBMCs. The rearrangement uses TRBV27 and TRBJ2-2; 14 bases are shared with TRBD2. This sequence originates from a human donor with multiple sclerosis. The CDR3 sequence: CASAHLTSGRAGTGELFF. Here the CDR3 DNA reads TGTGCCAGCGCCCACCTGACTAGCGGGAGGGCCGGGACCGGGGAGCTGTTTTTT.